A single sample gave rise to the 9 T cell receptor beta chains below, sequenced in a study of cytomegalovirus exposure and HLA in healthy donors. In the PCR, 60 Vbeta and 13 Jbeta primers were used. This table comes from immunoSEQ multiplex PCR, and its TCRdb copy is limited to in-frame clones, with some not included. Of about 170,000 clones listed, 75% to 85% were seen once; the top ten hold 2% to 2.5%. The sequenced material came from PBMCs. These receptors were collected from a woman between 50 and 59 years old in good health and CMV-seronegative.

This clone showed up just once. The V and J genes are TRBV28 and TRBJ1-2; D uncertain. The CDR3 has 15 residues. V dropped 2 bases and J dropped 4 bases, with 14 bases sitting between them. The germline V gene encodes CDR1 MDHEN and CDR2 SYDVKM. The CDR3 nucleotides read TGTGCCAGCAGTTTACAGGATAATTTCATCTATGGCTACACCTTC. This encodes CASSLQDNFIYGYTF.

The rearrangement joins TRBV6-6 to TRBJ1-2; 7 bases line up with TRBD1. CDR3 length: 15 residues. Germline assignment: CDR1 MNHNY and CDR2 SVGAGI (reference sequence). Losses at the gene ends were 4 bases for V and 0 bases for J; bases not matched to a gene: 5. CDR3 amino acids: CASSWTTGPNYGYTF. The CDR3 DNA follows: TGTGCCAGCAGTTGGACGACAGGGCCTAACTATGGCTACACCTTC.

The chain links TRBV9 to TRBJ2-1; TRBD1 matches at 9 bases. V shed 0 bases, J shed 9 bases, and the junction held 7 bases outside the gene matches. Germline CDR1 SGDLS, CDR2 YYNGEE. The CDR3 length is 15 residues. Here the CDR3 DNA reads TGTGCCAGCAGCGTAGAAGGGACAGGGATGGGTGAGCAGTTCTTC. It specifies CASSVEGTGMGEQFF.

The chain is built from TRBV6-5 and TRBJ1-5; 7 nucleotides agree with TRBD1. Germline assignment: CDR1 MNHEY and CDR2 SVGAGI. The CDR3 totals 13 residues. After removal of 2 bases from V and 7 bases from J, the junction contained 2 bases not matched to a gene. CDR3 DNA: TGTGCCAGCAGTTACCAGGGGGGCCAGCCCCAGCATTTT. Residues: CASSYQGGQPQHF.

The V call is TRBV11-2, the J call TRBJ2-5; 8 positions agree with TRBD1. This CDR3 contains 15 residues. Germline loops: CDR1 SGHAT, CDR2 FQNNGV. V was pared by 1 base and J by 4 bases, with 5 bases of the junction left unmatched. The CDR3 here is CASSLGQGLGETQYF. The CDR3 bases are TGTGCCAGCAGCTTAGGACAGGGGCTGGGAGAGACCCAGTACTTC.

The chain has TRBV18 and TRBJ1-1; no definite D call. Germline V gene lookup returns CDR1 KGHSH and CDR2 LQKENI. The V gene lost 3 bases and the J gene lost 4 bases, with 15 bases spanning the gap. This CDR3 contains 15 residues. CDR3 residues: CASSPLGGLSTEAFF. CDR3 nucleotide sequence: TGTGCCAGCTCACCGCTGGGCGGACTGAGCACTGAAGCTTTCTTT.

This chain links TRBV5-1 with TRBJ2-7; D uncertain. The CDR3 runs 14 residues. Germline lookup yields CDR1 SGHRS and CDR2 YFSETQ. Trimming removed 2 bases at V and 1 base at J, with 10 bases between. This CDR3 reads CASSFKGGSYEQYF. The CDR3 DNA sequence: TGCGCCAGCAGCTTTAAAGGCGGATCCTACGAGCAGTACTTC.

The chain combines TRBV4-3 with TRBJ1-1, with TRBD1 matching over 12 bases. CDR1 and CDR2 (germline): LGHNA, YSLEER. This CDR3 contains 18 residues. Trimming cost V 1 base and J 1 base; bases outside gene matches: 7. The CDR3 region has the DNA TGCGCCAGCAGCCAAGCCGGGACAGGGGGCATCGGGAACACTGAAGCTTTCTTT. Its protein product is CASSQAGTGGIGNTEAFF.

V gene TRBV2 combines with J gene TRBJ1-2, with TRBD1 matching 11 bases. The length of the CDR3 is 14 residues. The V segment lost 5 bases and the J segment 3 bases; nucleotides outside the gene matches: 2. Germline V gene lookup returns CDR1 SNHLY and CDR2 FYNNEI. CDR3 sequence reads: CASSRDRGDYGYTF. The CDR3 bases are TGTGCCAGCAGTCGGGACAGGGGGGACTATGGCTACACCTTC.